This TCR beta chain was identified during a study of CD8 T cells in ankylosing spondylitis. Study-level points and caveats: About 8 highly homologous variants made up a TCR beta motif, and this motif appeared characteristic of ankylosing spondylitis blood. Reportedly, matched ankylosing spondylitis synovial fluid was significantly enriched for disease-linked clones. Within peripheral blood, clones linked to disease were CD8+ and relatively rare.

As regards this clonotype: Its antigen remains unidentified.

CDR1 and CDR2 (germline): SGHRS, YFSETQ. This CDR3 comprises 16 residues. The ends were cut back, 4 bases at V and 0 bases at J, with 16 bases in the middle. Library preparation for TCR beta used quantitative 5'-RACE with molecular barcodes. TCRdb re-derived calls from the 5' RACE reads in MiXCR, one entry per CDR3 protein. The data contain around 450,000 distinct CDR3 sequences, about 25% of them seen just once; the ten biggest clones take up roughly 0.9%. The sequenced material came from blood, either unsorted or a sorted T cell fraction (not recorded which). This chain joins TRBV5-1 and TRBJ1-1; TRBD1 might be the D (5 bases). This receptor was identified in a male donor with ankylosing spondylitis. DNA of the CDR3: TGCGCCAGCAGCCTGGGACGGCCGATTCTGAACACTGAAGCTTTCTTT. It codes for CASSLGRPILNTEAFF.